Each of the 26 T cell receptor beta chains below was sequenced from the same sample in a study of T cell responses to AZD1222 COVID-19 vaccine. Only in-frame clones appear in the TCRdb table, and some are missing; sequencing was by immunoSEQ multiplex PCR. The sample records fewer than 200,000 clones, 92% being singletons. The specimen comprised peripheral blood, sampled on day 0 of MenACWY control vaccination. These receptors were obtained from an adult in good health.

The chain employs TRBV27 and TRBJ2-7; D uncertain. Germline CDR1 reads MNHEY; CDR2 reads SMNVEV (reference sequence). V lost 3 bases, J lost 0 bases, and 6 bases lay in between. The CDR3 is 13 residues long. The CDR3 loop is CASSFRSSYEQYF. CDR3 in DNA: TGTGCCAGCAGTTTCCGGAGCTCCTACGAGCAGTACTTC.

The V and J genes are TRBV6-5 and TRBJ1-3, with TRBD1 as a possible D gene (5 bases). V was cut by 7 bases and J by 7 bases, with 17 bases left in between. Germline-derived CDR1 and CDR2 are MNHEY and SVGAGI. The CDR3 runs to 14 residues. As DNA, the CDR3 is TGTGCCAGCACCGCTTTACTGGGGGGGAACACCATATATTTT. It yields the protein CASTALLGGNTIYF.

The rearrangement links TRBV5-1 to TRBJ2-1, with TRBD1 matching over 7 bases. The CDR3 has 18 residues. Germline loops: CDR1 SGHRS, CDR2 YFSETQ. V was clipped by 3 bases and J by 2 bases; unmatched bases: 14. In DNA, the CDR3 is TGCGCCAGCAGCTCCTCCAATTCGGGACAGACGACCTACAATGAGCAGTTCTTC. Translating it yields CASSSSNSGQTTYNEQFF.

The chain carries TRBV3-1 (or the pseudogene TRBV3-2) and TRBJ2-2; TRBD1 agrees at 11 bases. The ends lost 5 bases at V and 6 bases at J; junction bases unmatched: 11. Germline CDR1 LGHDT, CDR2 YNNKEL (reference sequence). The CDR3 loop spans 17 amino acids. The CDR3 protein is CASSNGQGAIDAGELFF. DNA of the CDR3: TGTGCCAGCAGCAATGGACAGGGGGCGATTGATGCCGGGGAGCTGTTTTTT.

This sequence joins TRBV27 and TRBJ2-7; TRBD1 matches at 9 bases. The V and J ends lost 4 bases and 3 bases, in that order; junction bases with no gene match: 7. CDR1 is MNHEY and CDR2 is SMNVEV in the germline V gene (reference sequence). The CDR3 sequence is 15 residues long. Written as DNA, the CDR3 is TGTGCCAGCAGTTCCCGACAGGGGGGGGTCTACGAGCAGTACTTC. Residues: CASSSRQGGVYEQYF.

The V gene is TRBV11-3, the J gene TRBJ2-6; TRBD1 matches 12 bases. CDR1 and CDR2 (germline): SGHNT, YENEEA. J was trimmed by 4 bases and V by 4 bases; bases with no gene match: 5. The CDR3 is 17 amino acids. DNA of the CDR3: TGTGCCAGCAGCTGGGGACAGGGGGCGATAGGGGCCAACGTCCTGACTTTC. Protein product: CASSWGQGAIGANVLTF.

The CDR3, as DNA: TGTGCCAGTAGAGGGGAGGGGGGCCGCAATCAGCCCCAGCATTTT. Its translation: CASRGEGGRNQPQHF. The V gene is TRBV19, the J gene TRBJ1-5; D is possibly TRBD1 (6 bases). The V end was cut by 6 bases, the J end by 2 bases, with 14 bases between. The CDR3 spans 15 residues. Germline CDR1 LNHDA, CDR2 SQIVND (reference sequence).

The CDR3 sequence: CATSRDPGDQPQHF. CDR3 DNA: TGTGCCACCAGCAGAGATCCAGGGGATCAGCCCCAGCATTTT. The genes are TRBV15 and TRBJ1-5; tentatively, D is TRBD1 (6 bases). Germline V gene data show CDR1 as LNHNV and CDR2 as YYDKDF (reference sequence). There are 14 residues in the CDR3. Trimming shortened V by 0 bases and J by 5 bases, and 8 bases separated the two germline ends. Full variable domain (outside the CDR3, taken from reference TRBV15 and TRBJ1-5): DAMVIQNPRYQVTQFGKPVTLSCSQTLNHNVMYWYQQKSSQAPKLLFHYYDKDFNNEADTPDNFQSRRPNTSFCFLDIRSPGLGDTAMYLCATSRDPGDQPQHFGDGTRLSIL.

The gene calls are TRBV5-4 and TRBJ2-5, with no clear D. The CDR3 consists of 14 residues. Looked up from germline, CDR1 is SGHNT and CDR2 is YYREEE (reference sequence). V lost 1 base, J lost 4 bases, and 11 bases lay in between. Written as DNA, the CDR3 is TGTGCCAGCAGCTTGCCGTTGGAGAGAGAGACCCAGTACTTC. Translating gives CASSLPLERETQYF.

The count of this clone is one. The chain uses TRBV3-1 (or the pseudogene TRBV3-2) and TRBJ1-3; D unresolved. The germline gives CDR1 LGHDT, CDR2 YNNKEL (reference sequence). V was cut by 0 bases and J by 0 bases, with 9 bases left in between. The CDR3 runs 16 residues. The CDR3 bases are TGTGCCAGCAGCCAAGATCCGGGTGGCTCTGGAAACACCATATATTTT. This translates into CASSQDPGGSGNTIYF.

About this clone: The junction departs from the called germline gene at one end, perhaps through a read error. The chain joins TRBV4-2 to TRBJ2-2; D not certain. The germline gives CDR1 LGHNA, CDR2 YNFKEQ. The CDR3 is 13 amino acids. CDR3 protein: CASRQAGAGELFF. The CDR3 nucleotides read TGTGCCAGCAGGCAAGCAGGTGCCGGGGAGCTGTTTTTT.

This sequence joins TRBV6-5 and TRBJ1-2, with D perhaps matching TRBD1 (6 bases). The CDR3 is made up of 13 amino acids. Germline V CDR1 and CDR2: MNHEY, SVGAGI. V dropped 7 bases and J dropped 7 bases, with 16 bases sitting between them. CDR3 in amino acids: CASTRWGAGGYTF. The CDR3 nucleotides read TGTGCCAGCACACGTTGGGGGGCCGGTGGCTACACCTTC.

This clone was seen more than once but under ten times. The chain employs TRBV5-1 and TRBJ1-1; D may be TRBD1 (6 bases). The germline CDR1 and CDR2 sequences are SGHRS and YFSETQ. V shed 7 bases and J shed 0 bases, with 16 bases lying between them. This CDR3 contains 15 residues. The CDR3 DNA sequence: TGCGCCAGCGCCCCCGGGGGCGGCATGAACACTGAAGCTTTCTTT. Translation gives CASAPGGGMNTEAFF.

V usage is TRBV6-5 and J usage is TRBJ2-1; D uncertain. The CDR3 is made up of 16 amino acids. The V end was cut by 0 bases, the J end by 4 bases, with 13 bases between. The germline V gene encodes CDR1 MNHEY and CDR2 SVGAGI. CDR3 in DNA: TGTGCCAGCAGTTACTCGCTGGGGATCGGGTACAATGAGCAGTTCTTC. Its translation: CASSYSLGIGYNEQFF.

V usage is TRBV12-3 or TRBV12-4 and J usage is TRBJ1-5; D not certain. Between the trimmed V and J ends, which lost 8 bases and 4 bases, there was a span of 12 bases. The CDR3 contains 13 residues. This chain's CDR3 is CASGWDDNQPQHF. The DNA for the CDR3 is TGTGCCAGCGGGTGGGATGATAATCAGCCCCAGCATTTT.

The count of this clone is one. V gene TRBV7-8 combines with J gene TRBJ2-2; the match to TRBD2 covers 7 bases. V dropped 5 bases and J dropped 4; count of bases not matched to a gene: 4. CDR1 is SGHVS, CDR2 FQNEAQ, per germline. The CDR3 sequence is 14 residues long. The CDR3 is CASSPSGTTGELFF. CDR3 DNA sequence: TGTGCCAGCAGCCCTAGCGGAACCACCGGGGAGCTGTTTTTT.

V and J are TRBV11-3 and TRBJ2-1; possible D gene TRBD1, 6 bases. The CDR3 length is 14 residues. Germline V lookup: CDR1 SGHNT, CDR2 YENEEA. Between the trimmed V and J ends, which lost 4 bases and 8 bases, there was a span of 15 bases. In nucleotides, the CDR3 is TGTGCCAGCAGCTGGCAATCAGGGGTAGATGAGCAGTTCTTC. Its protein is CASSWQSGVDEQFF.

The chain recombines TRBV19 with TRBJ1-5, with D possibly matching TRBD1 (6 bases). Trimming stripped 10 bases from V and 3 bases from J, with 16 bases between. This CDR3 region has 14 residues. The germline V gene has CDR1 LNHDA and CDR2 SQIVND (reference sequence). The DNA of the CDR3 is TGTGCCACCCCTCGGGGGCGGGACAATCAGCCCCAGCATTTT. Amino acid sequence: CATPRGRDNQPQHF.

The J gene is TRBJ1-1, the V gene TRBV21-1; the table's D call TRBD1 went unverified against the DNA. TRBV21-1 is deemed a pseudogene. The CDR3 has 21 amino acids. The CDR3 region has the DNA TGTGCCAGCAGCAAAAATAGACCTGGGACAGGGGGTGCCTCTTTGAACACTGAAGCTTTCTTT. Encoded protein: CASSKNRPGTGGASLNTEAFF.

This clone came up once. The chain employs TRBV5-1 and TRBJ1-6; D gene unclear. CDR1 SGHRS and CDR2 YFSETQ come from the germline V gene. The germline V and J ends were trimmed by 0 bases and 10 bases, with 11 bases remaining between them. There are 14 residues in the CDR3. The chain's CDR3 is CASSLASEGSPLHF. The CDR3 DNA reads as TGCGCCAGCAGCTTGGCCTCAGAAGGATCACCCCTCCACTTT.

This rearrangement joins TRBV19 to TRBJ2-1, with D maybe TRBD1 (6 bases). V dropped 6 bases and J dropped 6 bases, with 18 bases sitting between them. This CDR3 is 15 amino acids long. From germline, CDR1 is LNHDA and CDR2 SQIVND (reference sequence). The CDR3 is CASRSNGGLPNEQFF. The CDR3 coding sequence is TGTGCCAGTAGGTCCAATGGGGGCCTACCCAATGAGCAGTTCTTC.

The rearrangement links TRBV9 to TRBJ2-2; possible D gene TRBD1, 5 bases. Trimming took 0 bases from V and 3 from J, leaving 12 bases between them. This CDR3 has 16 amino acids. CDR1 SGDLS and CDR2 YYNGEE come from the germline V gene. CDR3 amino acids: CASSVGLRVDTGELFF. CDR3 coding DNA: TGTGCCAGCAGCGTAGGGCTCAGGGTGGACACCGGGGAGCTGTTTTTT.

The chain uses TRBV5-1 and TRBJ1-6; 9 bases are shared with TRBD1. Germline V gene lookup returns CDR1 SGHRS and CDR2 YFSETQ. The CDR3 runs to 16 residues. V lost 0 bases and J lost 7; bases outside the gene matches: 5. The CDR3 DNA reads TGCGCCAGCAGCTTGGCCGGGACAGGGAGGAATTCACCCCTCCACTTT. Protein product: CASSLAGTGRNSPLHF.

A single count supports this clone. V gene TRBV21-1 combines with J gene TRBJ2-7. TRBV21-1 is a pseudogene. This CDR3 comprises 14 residues. The CDR3 DNA reads TGTGCCAGCACCCCACGGGTAAGGGTAGGCGAGCAGTACTTC. It specifies CASTPRVRVGEQYF.

V gene TRBV7-3 combines with J gene TRBJ2-1; a weak D match, TRBD2 (5 bases). Germline V lookup: CDR1 SGHTA, CDR2 FQGTGA. V shed 6 bases and J shed 9 bases, with 24 bases lying between them. This CDR3 region has 16 residues. The CDR3 loop is CASSHPGSGLRGEQFF. The CDR3 DNA reads as TGTGCCAGCAGTCACCCCGGGTCGGGATTGCGCGGTGAGCAGTTCTTC.

This clone occurred once. The V and J genes are TRBV4-1 and TRBJ1-6; D remains unclear. Germline V gene sequence: CDR1 MGHRA, CDR2 YSYEKL. CDR3 size: 15 residues. V lost 1 base and J lost 10, with 14 bases in between. DNA of the CDR3: TGCGCCAGCAGCCAAGTCTTTTGGTTCGACTCACCCCTCCACTTT. This sequence encodes CASSQVFWFDSPLHF.